The rows below give T cell receptor beta chains drawn from one sample of a study of human thymus T cells. Sequencing was performed with immunoSEQ multiplex PCR; in TCRdb, only in-frame clones are kept and a portion is missing. This sample has some 130,000 clones, with around 94% found just once. Sample: thymus tissue. These receptors all stem from a boy in the first two years of life with a congenital heart defect but otherwise immunologically healthy. The CDR3 runs from the conserved cysteine through the conserved F or W. D genes are given only for firm matches. Clone size is shown for a subset of rows, as once, few, many or a class of expanded clone.

>TRBV4-3|-|TRBJ1-5|-
CASSQDRRDLNQPQHF
TGCGCCAGCAGCCAAGATCGCCGGGACCTCAATCAGCCCCAGCATTTT
>TRBV29-1|TRBD2|TRBJ2-3|-
CSVEEVSGGRWGTDTQYF
TGCAGCGTTGAAGAAGTAAGCGGGGGCCGATGGGGCACAGATACGCAGTATTTT
>TRBV6-5|TRBD1|TRBJ2-5|-
CASRTKGQGEKTQYF
TGTGCCAGCAGAACAAAGGGACAGGGGGAAAAGACCCAGTACTTC
>TRBV5-8|-|TRBJ2-7|-
CASSSPGRGSYEQYF
TGTGCCAGCAGCTCCCCAGGAAGGGGGTCCTACGAGCAGTACTTC
>TRBV6-1|-|TRBJ2-3|-
CASSGGAPTVSNTQYF
TGTGCCAGCAGTGGGGGGGCCCCTACAGTATCAAATACGCAGTATTTT
>TRBV7-2|TRBD2|TRBJ2-3|-
CASSSVGLAGASPYAQYF
TGTGCCAGCAGCTCCGTGGGACTAGCGGGGGCGAGTCCTTATGCGCAGTATTTT
>TRBV4-3|-|TRBJ1-2|-
CASSHGWTHGESLLINYGYTF
TGCGCCAGCAGCCACGGTTGGACCCACGGAGAGTCTCTCCTTATTAACTATGGCTACACCTTC
>TRBV9|TRBD1|TRBJ1-3|once
CASSPRQGGPSGNTIYF
TGTGCCAGCAGCCCCCGACAGGGAGGGCCCTCTGGAAACACCATATATTTT
>TRBV30|TRBD2|TRBJ2-1|-
CAWILSGGRNEQFF
TGTGCCTGGATTCTTAGCGGGGGAAGGAATGAGCAGTTCTTC
>TRBV6-6|TRBD2|TRBJ2-3|-
CASDKETSSTDTQYF
TGTGCCAGCGATAAGGAGACTAGCTCCACAGATACGCAGTATTTT
>TRBV5-6|-|TRBJ2-5|-
CASSFRGQQETQYF
TGTGCCAGCAGCTTCAGGGGCCAACAAGAGACCCAGTACTTC
>TRBV5-1|TRBD2|TRBJ2-5|-
CASSRLAGGLETQYF
TGCGCCAGCAGCCGACTAGCGGGGGGGCTAGAGACCCAGTACTTC
>TRBV5-4|-|TRBJ2-3|-
CASNDRPFRDTQYF
TGTGCCAGCAACGACCGACCCTTTAGGGATACGCAGTATTTT
>TRBV7-2|-|TRBJ1-2|-
CASSLVEGEGGGYTF
TGTGCCAGCAGCTTAGTCGAAGGGGAGGGTGGTGGCTACACCTTC
>TRBV30|-|TRBJ1-6|once
CACPGERYHSPLHF
TGTGCCTGTCCAGGCGAACGATATCATTCACCCCTCCACTTT
>TRBV6-5|-|TRBJ1-3|-
CASSYLGGTGNTIYF
TGTGCCAGCAGTTATTTAGGGGGAACAGGAAACACCATATATTTT
>TRBV4-2|-|TRBJ2-7|-
CASSPSGTPSYEQYF
TGTGCCAGCAGCCCGTCGGGGACCCCGTCCTACGAGCAGTACTTC
>TRBV18|TRBD1|TRBJ1-1|-
CASSQRTGDTEAFF
TGTGCCAGCTCCCAGAGGACAGGGGACACTGAAGCTTTCTTT
>TRBV2|TRBD2|TRBJ2-5|-
CASRERDEETQYF
TGTGCCAGCAGGGAGCGGGACGAAGAGACCCAGTACTTC
>TRBV7-6|-|TRBJ1-4|-
CASSLEGEKLFF
TGTGCCAGCAGCTTAGAAGGGGAAAAACTGTTTTTT
>TRBV10-3|TRBD2|TRBJ2-1|-
CAISESGRTSGGASSDEQFF
TGTGCCATCAGTGAGTCGGGGAGGACTAGCGGGGGGGCCTCGTCCGATGAGCAGTTCTTC
>TRBV13|-|TRBJ2-1|-
CASSPRDRLSYNEQFF
TGTGCCAGCAGCCCCCGAGACAGGCTTAGCTACAATGAGCAGTTCTTC
>TRBV11-3|-|TRBJ2-3|-
CASSLSGTGPKRSTDTQYF
TGTGCCAGCAGCTTATCGGGTACGGGACCCAAAAGAAGCACAGATACGCAGTATTTT
>TRBV7-9|TRBD1|TRBJ2-7|-
CASSPNRGYEQYF
TGTGCCAGCAGTCCCAACAGGGGCTACGAGCAGTACTTC
>TRBV19|TRBD2|TRBJ2-3|-
CASSSGLAGGSADTQYF
TGTGCCAGTAGTTCGGGACTAGCGGGGGGGAGCGCAGATACGCAGTATTTT
>TRBV14|-|TRBJ2-3|-
CASSQSDDTQYF
TGTGCCAGCAGCCAATCAGACGATACGCAGTATTTT
>TRBV28|-|TRBJ2-3|-
CASSPRGSGTDTQYF
TGTGCCAGCAGTCCGAGGGGGTCAGGCACAGATACGCAGTATTTT
>TRBV5-6|-|TRBJ2-7|once
CASSLDPESSYEQYF
TGTGCCAGCAGCTTGGATCCAGAAAGCTCCTACGAGCAGTACTTC
>TRBV25-1|TRBD1|TRBJ1-1|-
CASSTPSTGEVTEAFF
TGTGCCAGCAGTACTCCTTCGACAGGGGAGGTTACTGAAGCTTTCTTT
>TRBV2|TRBD1|TRBJ1-6|few
CASRGGQGDSPLHF
TGTGCCAGTAGGGGGGGACAGGGAGATTCACCCCTCCACTTT
>TRBV7-2|TRBD2|TRBJ2-1|-
CASSLARGQTSETYNEQFF
TGTGCCAGCAGCTTAGCAAGGGGCCAGACTAGCGAGACTTACAATGAGCAGTTCTTC
>TRBV4-1|-|TRBJ2-5|-
CASSRKSSGESGTQYF
TGCGCCAGCAGCCGAAAAAGTAGTGGGGAGTCCGGGACCCAGTACTTC
>TRBV14|-|TRBJ2-1|once
CASSQKGTERTGNEQFF
TGTGCCAGCAGCCAAAAAGGGACGGAGAGGACGGGCAATGAGCAGTTCTTC
>TRBV28|-|TRBJ2-1|-
CASSFSLVDEQFF
TGTGCCAGCAGTTTCAGCCTAGTAGATGAGCAGTTCTTC
>TRBV19|-|TRBJ1-1|-
CASSPRGGPNTEAFF
TGTGCCAGTAGTCCTCGTGGAGGGCCTAACACTGAAGCTTTCTTT
>TRBV9|-|TRBJ2-2|-
CASSGAPLELFF
TGTGCCAGCAGCGGGGCACCCTTGGAGCTGTTTTTT
>TRBV5-6|-|TRBJ2-1|-
CASSLPAGNREQFF
TGTGCCAGCAGCCTCCCGGCAGGAAATCGGGAGCAGTTCTTC
>TRBV9|TRBD2|TRBJ2-1|-
CASSAQGLAGGLRYNEQFF
TGTGCCAGCAGCGCCCAAGGACTAGCGGGGGGGCTACGGTACAATGAGCAGTTCTTC
>TRBV5-6|-|TRBJ2-7|-
CASSLEGPPYEQYF
TGTGCCAGCAGCTTGGAGGGGCCTCCCTACGAGCAGTACTTC
>TRBV19|TRBD2|TRBJ2-7|-
CASSTSGAHGEQYF
TGTGCCAGTAGTACCAGCGGGGCCCATGGCGAGCAGTACTTC
>TRBV2|-|TRBJ2-2|-
CASSEALSGERASNTGELFF
TGTGCCAGCAGTGAAGCGCTTTCCGGGGAGAGAGCTTCGAACACCGGGGAGCTGTTTTTT
>TRBV14|-|TRBJ2-2|-
CASSQDNSGRPEGTGELFF
TGTGCCAGCAGCCAAGATAATTCGGGGCGACCAGAAGGCACCGGGGAGCTGTTTTTT
>TRBV4-1|-|TRBJ1-3|-
CASSQATGSGNTIYF
TGCGCCAGCAGCCAGGCTACAGGGTCTGGAAACACCATATATTTT
>TRBV28|TRBD1|TRBJ1-2|-
CASSLRRTGVDYGYTF
TGTGCCAGCAGTTTAAGGCGGACAGGGGTAGACTATGGCTACACCTTC
>TRBV9|-|TRBJ2-1|-
CASSVSTGYNEQFF
TGTGCCAGCAGCGTATCCACAGGGTACAATGAGCAGTTCTTC
>TRBV6-1|-|TRBJ1-6|-
CASSEVAGERSPLHF
TGTGCCAGCAGTGAAGTAGCCGGGGAAAGGTCACCCCTCCACTTT
>TRBV7-9|-|TRBJ2-6|-
CASIGSSGANVLTF
TGTGCCAGCATAGGGAGCTCTGGGGCCAACGTCCTGACTTTC
>TRBV4-1|-|TRBJ2-2|once
CASSQDWNTGELFF
TGCGCCAGCAGCCAGGACTGGAATACCGGGGAGCTGTTTTTT
>TRBV7-3|-|TRBJ2-7|-
CASSSSPLSEQYF
TGTGCCAGCAGCTCTTCTCCCCTGAGCGAGCAGTACTTC
>TRBV7-8|TRBD1|TRBJ1-2|-
CASSLGDRANSGGYTF
TGTGCCAGCAGCCTGGGGGACAGGGCCAATTCTGGTGGCTACACCTTC
>TRBV6-4|TRBD1|TRBJ1-4|-
CASSDSQGIGTNEKLFF
TGTGCCAGCAGTGACTCACAGGGGATAGGGACTAATGAAAAACTGTTTTTT
>TRBV5-8|TRBD2|TRBJ2-1|-
CASITRGGNEQFF
TGTGCCAGCATAACCCGGGGGGGCAATGAGCAGTTCTTC
>TRBV5-4|-|TRBJ1-2|-
CASSLEPKGDYGYTF
TGTGCCAGCAGCTTGGAACCCAAAGGGGACTATGGCTACACCTTC
>TRBV25-1|TRBD2|TRBJ2-5|once
CASSATQRGPRVRETQYF
TGTGCCAGCAGTGCGACCCAGCGGGGGCCCCGTGTACGGGAGACCCAGTACTTC
>TRBV7-9|-|TRBJ2-5|-
CASSLEERGQRDQETQYF
TGTGCCAGCAGCTTAGAGGAGCGGGGACAGCGGGACCAAGAGACCCAGTACTTC
>TRBV10-3|-|TRBJ2-5|-
CAISESHHRGEEEETQYF
TGTGCCATCAGTGAGTCCCACCACCGGGGCGAGGAGGAAGAGACCCAGTACTTC
>TRBV27|TRBD1|TRBJ2-7|-
CASSFRDRGAHEQYF
TGTGCCAGCAGTTTCCGGGACAGGGGGGCCCACGAGCAGTACTTC